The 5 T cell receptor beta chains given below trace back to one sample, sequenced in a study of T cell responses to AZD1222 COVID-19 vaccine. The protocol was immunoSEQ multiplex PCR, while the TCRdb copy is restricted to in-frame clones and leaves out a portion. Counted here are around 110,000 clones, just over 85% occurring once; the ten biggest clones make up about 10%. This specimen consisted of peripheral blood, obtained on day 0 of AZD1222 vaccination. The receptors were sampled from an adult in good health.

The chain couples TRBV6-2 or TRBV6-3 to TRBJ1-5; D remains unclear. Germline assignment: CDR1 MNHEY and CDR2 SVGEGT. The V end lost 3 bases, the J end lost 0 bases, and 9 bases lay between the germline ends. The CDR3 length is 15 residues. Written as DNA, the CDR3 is TGTGCCAGCAGTTATTCCAGAAATAGCAATCAGCCCCAGCATTTT. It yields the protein CASSYSRNSNQPQHF.

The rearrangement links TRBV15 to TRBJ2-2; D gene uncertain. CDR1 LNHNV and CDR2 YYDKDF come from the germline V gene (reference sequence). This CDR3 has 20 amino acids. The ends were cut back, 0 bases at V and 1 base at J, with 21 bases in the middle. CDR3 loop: CATSRDRFVLTWKNTGELFF. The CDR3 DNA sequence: TGTGCCACCAGCAGAGACCGCTTCGTTCTCACATGGAAGAACACCGGGGAGCTGTTTTTT.

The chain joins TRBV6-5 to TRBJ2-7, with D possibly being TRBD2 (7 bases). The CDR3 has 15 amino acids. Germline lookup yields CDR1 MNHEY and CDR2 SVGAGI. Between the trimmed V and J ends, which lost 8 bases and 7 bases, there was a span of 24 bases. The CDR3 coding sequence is TGTGCCAGCCAACTAGGGGGGGAGGGCCGACGTGAGCAGTACTTC. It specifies CASQLGGEGRREQYF.

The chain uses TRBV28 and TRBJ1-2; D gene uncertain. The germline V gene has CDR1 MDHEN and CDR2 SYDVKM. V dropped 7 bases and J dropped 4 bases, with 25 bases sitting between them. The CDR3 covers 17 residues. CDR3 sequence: CASNNREAAAGGYGYTF. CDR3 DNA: TGTGCCAGCAACAACCGGGAAGCCGCCGCCGGAGGCTATGGCTACACCTTC.

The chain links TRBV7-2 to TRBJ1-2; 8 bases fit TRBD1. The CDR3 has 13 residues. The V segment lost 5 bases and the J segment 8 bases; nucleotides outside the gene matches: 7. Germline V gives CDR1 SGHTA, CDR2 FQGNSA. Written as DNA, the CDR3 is TGTGCCAGCAGCACCGGACAGGGTGGCGGCTACACCTTC. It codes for CASSTGQGGGYTF.